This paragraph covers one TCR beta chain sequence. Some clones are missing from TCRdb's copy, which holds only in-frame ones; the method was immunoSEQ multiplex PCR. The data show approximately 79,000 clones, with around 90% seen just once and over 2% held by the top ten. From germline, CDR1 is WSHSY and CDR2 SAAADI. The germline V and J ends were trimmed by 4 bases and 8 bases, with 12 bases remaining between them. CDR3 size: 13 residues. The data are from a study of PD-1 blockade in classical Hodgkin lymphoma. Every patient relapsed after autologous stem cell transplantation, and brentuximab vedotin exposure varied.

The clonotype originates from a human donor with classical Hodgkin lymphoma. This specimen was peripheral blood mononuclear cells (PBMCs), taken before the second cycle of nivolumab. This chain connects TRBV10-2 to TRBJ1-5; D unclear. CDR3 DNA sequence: TGCGCCAGCAGTGTCCGGGGTTCTGAGCCCCAGCATTTT. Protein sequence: CASSVRGSEPQHF.